One and the same sample provided the 2 T cell receptor beta chains below, sequenced in a study of T cell responses to AZD1222 COVID-19 vaccine. Some clones are missing from TCRdb's copy, which holds only in-frame ones; the method was immunoSEQ multiplex PCR. The table records 85,000 or so clones, approximately 90% of them present only once. The specimen comprised peripheral blood, sampled on day 0 of AZD1222 vaccination. The receptors here all came from an adult in good health.

The chain has TRBV2 and TRBJ1-6; possible D gene TRBD1, 5 bases. The V end was cut by 7 bases, the J end by 7 bases, with 14 bases between. The CDR3 extends over 14 amino acids. Germline V gene data show CDR1 as SNHLY and CDR2 as FYNNEI. As DNA, the CDR3 is TGTGCCAGCATGGTTGAGGGGATCAATTCACCCCTCCACTTT. The encoded protein is CASMVEGINSPLHF. Complete variable domain (other parts from reference TRBV2 and TRBJ1-6): EPEVTQTPSHQVTQMGQEVILRCVPISNHLYFYWYRQILGQKVEFLVSFYNNEISEKSEIFDDQFSVERPDGSNFTLKIRSTKLEDSAMYFCASMVEGINSPLHFGNGTRLTVT.

The CDR3 DNA is TGTGCCAGCAAGAAGAAGACAGGGGGCACTGAAGCTTTCTTT. It yields the protein CASKKKTGGTEAFF. V is TRBV6-5 and J is TRBJ1-1; 9 nucleotides match TRBD1. The CDR3 is made up of 14 amino acids. The V and J ends lost 7 bases and 4 bases, in that order; junction bases with no gene match: 7. CDR1 is MNHEY, CDR2 SVGAGI, per germline.